The rows below give T cell receptor beta chains drawn from one sample of a study of blood T cell repertoires in COVID-19. Clones were read by immunoSEQ multiplex PCR, and TCRdb kept only the in-frame ones, dropping some. Counted here are fewer than 350,000 clones, around 90% occurring once; the ten biggest clones make up approximately 1.5%. Sequencing used PBMCs or T cells enriched from blood (not recorded which). Receptors were obtained from a woman under 30 with acute COVID-19. The conserved cysteine and the conserved F or W are not part of the CDR3 here. The order of the fields is V gene, D gene, CDR3 protein. The D gene is left open where the match is weak.

TRBV20-1 TRBD1 SASGPGSGTGYYGYT
TRBV5-8 NA ATDLRGRGNYGYT
TRBV10-3 NA AISASGIANEKLF
TRBV12-3/TRBV12-4 NA ASSLGGLETQY
TRBV7-9 NA ASSLRGRDTSSYNEQF
TRBV10-3 NA AISEGALNHEQF
TRBV19 NA ASSIRGVEGYT
TRBV15 TRBD1 ATRTGQGYEQY
TRBV18 TRBD1 ASSPGTGGARTEAF
TRBV5-1 TRBD1 ASSLGQGAYNEQF
TRBV9 NA ASTRDSISGNTIY
TRBV6-1 NA ASSEALTGGAYGYT
TRBV7-2 TRBD2 ASSRTSGSYNEQF
TRBV4-2 NA ASSQDQRQLLYGYT